This T cell receptor (beta chain) stems from a study of shared clonotypes between healthy human individuals (dated by TCRdb to about 2020). About the investigation overall: The cohort comprised a couple of women and three men aged 18 to 49 years. For each donor, CD4 naive and CD4 memory were each run on three plates, CD8 naive on two plates, and CD8 memory on one plate. The study deeply sequenced blood TCR repertoires of five healthy adults to estimate repertoire size and the extent of clonotype sharing between individuals. To increase sequencing depth and limit assay-specific biases, different laboratories used diverse techniques to prepare libraries and sequence TCR repertoires. Leukapheresis yielded between about 0.85 and 10 billion PBMCs per donor. Study-level results and caveats: Naive subsets generally had larger estimated clonotype richness than memory subsets. Sampling was restricted to blood, and TCR repertoires in tissues likely differ from the TCR repertoires found in blood. Compared with non-shared clonotypes, the clonotypes found in all four sorted-subset donors had higher generation probabilities. Based on pairwise subsampling, the degree of clonotype sharing among donors was expected to be affected by sequencing depth. Across a few donors, approximately 4.6% of naive CD4, roughly 3.3% of naive CD8, around 2.1% of memory CD4, and about 0.44% of memory CD8 clonotypes were shared. The genetic and exposure-history diversity represented was limited by the small number of donors. Incomplete sequencing was indicated by rarefaction of sorted-subset datasets, despite the large sequencing depth.

CD8 naive samples were obtained by positive selection for CCR7 among CD45RO-negative cells, yielding a CD45RA+CCR7+ population from which TemRA cells were excluded. Donors were healthy HIV-negative adults with no recently reported acute infections or vaccinations. Every donor was a Caucasian adult living in Nashville, Tennessee, USA. Blood was collected by leukapheresis, and PBMCs were isolated by Ficoll-Histopaque density gradient centrifugation and then cryopreserved in liquid nitrogen vapor phase. Analytical flow cytometry was used to check the purity and quantity of each magnetically sorted T cell population. From each sorted fraction, genomic DNA was isolated and quantified by UV absorbance on a Nanodrop 2000c. Using the deep immunoSEQ assay, multiplex PCR amplified TCR CDR3 regions from genomic DNA. Extracted genomic DNA from each cell subset was spread evenly across all wells of several immunoSEQ 96-well plates, with each plate serving as a replicate. For sorted subsets, each replicate PCR was loaded with around 200 ng genomic DNA, equivalent to about 30,000 T cell genomes. Purified libraries were quantified with a Qubit 3.0 fluorometer, sized on a Bioanalyzer 2100, and re-quantified with the KAPA Library Quantification kit. Every immunoSEQ 96-well plate was sequenced on a dedicated single-read 150-cycle Illumina NextSeq 550 flow cell. Per the original workflow: Because the immunoSEQ output included only junctional sequences and no quality scores, the filtering could not be the same as the filtering used for full-length reads. To assign V/J genes and CDR3, sequences were annotated against IMGT germline references using PyIR, a Python wrapper for IgBLAST v1.9. Any read was removed if the V/J assignment was weak (E-value above 1e-6), the CDR3 was missing, or the read contained stop codons, out-of-frame junctions, or ambiguous translated residues. V3J clonotypes were defined by identical inferred V gene, J gene, and CDR3 amino acid sequence. Percentage overlap between repertoires was computed as shared unique clonotypes divided by the size of the smaller repertoire. Three approaches were used to assess repertoire richness: RTK rarefaction, the Chao1 estimator, and Recon v2.1 estimates of unobserved clonotypes. OLGA was used to compute generation probabilities for all TCRbeta clonotypes that the gDNA method yielded from a handful of donors. Entries here come from immuneACCESS through TCRdb and include only in-frame sequences with V and J called. Some clones fail to appear in such tables; in the studies checked, an unresolved V gene covers under half of the shortfall, and the cause of the remainder is unknown. V, J and clone size are those of that table, while D and trimming were read from the DNA. The sample includes under 2,000,000 clones, with about 95% observed a single time. The top ten constitute around 1% of the sample.

The germline V gene encodes CDR1 GTSNPN and CDR2 SVGIG (reference sequence). CDR3 length: 16 amino acids, cysteine to phenylalanine. Just CDR3 DNA is preserved here, 48 bases in frame from base 1. V was cut back by 0 bases and J by 0 bases, leaving a gap of 13 bases between them. A remark on this clone: Its antigen is still unknown. One base away there is no much larger clone; base qualities are not given.

This receptor chain uses TRBV30 and TRBJ2-3; the D gene is perhaps TRBD1 or TRBD2, each of them matching over 5 bases. Source material: naive CD8+ T cells sorted from blood. The meaning of the sample's cell subset or site label: CD45RA+CCR7+. This TCR derives from a man younger than 35 in good health. The CDR3 loop reads CAWSVGASPSTDTQYF. The DNA sequence is as follows: TGTGCCTGGAGTGTCGGGGCTAGCCCTAGCACAGATACGCAGTATTTT.